These 2 T cell receptor beta chains share one sample of origin, sequenced in a study of cytomegalovirus exposure and HLA in healthy donors. The PCR used 60 Vbeta and 13 Jbeta primers. TCRdb's copy holds only in-frame clones and misses some; the assay was immunoSEQ multiplex PCR. The repertoire has about 80,000 clones, around 82% of them found once; the top ten carry 3.3%. The sample taken for sequencing was PBMCs. The origin of the receptors is a middle-aged man in good health and CMV-seronegative.

The chain carries TRBV9 and TRBJ1-6; D gene uncertain. V dropped 0 bases and J dropped 6 bases, with 7 bases sitting between them. Germline loops: CDR1 SGDLS, CDR2 YYNGEE. The CDR3 spans 14 residues. The CDR3 region has the DNA TGTGCCAGCAGCGTAGAATGGCTTAATTCACCCCTCCACTTT. It encodes CASSVEWLNSPLHF. The full variable domain, completed using reference TRBV9 and TRBJ1-6, is DSGVTQTPKHLITATGQRVTLRCSPRSGDLSVYWYQQSLDQGLQFLIQYYNGEERAKGNILERFSAQQFPDLHSELNLSSLELGDSALYFCASSVEWLNSPLHFGNGTRLTVT.

The chain uses TRBV18 and TRBJ1-1, with 7 bases matching TRBD1. V gave up 5 bases and J gave up 4 bases; unmatched junction bases: 10. CDR3 length: 15 amino acids. Germline CDR1 is KGHSH and CDR2 is LQKENI. As DNA, the CDR3 is TGTGCCAGCTCATCGACAGGGATGTTTAGCACTGAAGCTTTCTTT. Translated: CASSSTGMFSTEAFF.